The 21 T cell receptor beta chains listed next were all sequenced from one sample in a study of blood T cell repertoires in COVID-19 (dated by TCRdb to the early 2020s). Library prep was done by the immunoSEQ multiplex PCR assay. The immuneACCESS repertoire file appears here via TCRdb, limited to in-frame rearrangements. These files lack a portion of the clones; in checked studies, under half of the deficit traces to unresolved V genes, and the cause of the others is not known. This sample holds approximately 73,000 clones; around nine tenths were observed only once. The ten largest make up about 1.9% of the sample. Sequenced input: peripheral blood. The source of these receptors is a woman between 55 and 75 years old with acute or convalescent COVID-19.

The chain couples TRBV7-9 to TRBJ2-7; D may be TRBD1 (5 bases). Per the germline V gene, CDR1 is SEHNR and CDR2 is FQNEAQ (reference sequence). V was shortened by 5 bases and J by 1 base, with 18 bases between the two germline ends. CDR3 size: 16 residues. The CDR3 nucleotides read TGTGCCAGCAGCCCCATGGACATAGGCGGATCCTACGAGCAGTACTTC. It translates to CASSPMDIGGSYEQYF. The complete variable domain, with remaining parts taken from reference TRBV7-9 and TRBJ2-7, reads DTGVSQNPRHKITKRGQNVTFRCDPISEHNRLYWYRQTLGQGPEFLTYFQNEAQLEKSRLLSDRFSAERPKGSFSTLEIQRTEQGDSAMYLCASSPMDIGGSYEQYFGPGTRLTVT.

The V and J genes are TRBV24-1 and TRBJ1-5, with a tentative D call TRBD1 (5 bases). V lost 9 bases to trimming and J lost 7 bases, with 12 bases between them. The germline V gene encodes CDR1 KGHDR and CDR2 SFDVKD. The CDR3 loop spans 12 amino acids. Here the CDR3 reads CATGGRGQPQHF. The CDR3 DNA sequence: TGTGCCACCGGAGGGAGGGGACAGCCCCAGCATTTT.

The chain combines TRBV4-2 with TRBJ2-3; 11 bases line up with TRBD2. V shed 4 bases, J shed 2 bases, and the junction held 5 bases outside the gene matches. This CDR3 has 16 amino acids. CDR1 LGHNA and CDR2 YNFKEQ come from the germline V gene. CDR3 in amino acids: CASSPGLAVDTDTQYF. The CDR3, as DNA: TGTGCCAGCAGCCCGGGACTAGCGGTCGACACAGATACGCAGTATTTT.

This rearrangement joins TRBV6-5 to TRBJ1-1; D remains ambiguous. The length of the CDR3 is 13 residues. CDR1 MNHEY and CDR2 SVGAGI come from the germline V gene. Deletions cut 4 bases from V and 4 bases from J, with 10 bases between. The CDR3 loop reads CASSLAEATEAFF. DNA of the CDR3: TGTGCCAGCAGTTTGGCAGAGGCCACTGAAGCTTTCTTT.

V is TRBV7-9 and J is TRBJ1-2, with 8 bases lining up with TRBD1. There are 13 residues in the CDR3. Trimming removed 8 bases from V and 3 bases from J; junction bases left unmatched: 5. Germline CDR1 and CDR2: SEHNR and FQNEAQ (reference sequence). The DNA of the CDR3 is TGTGCCAGCTCAGGGGGCGGCTACTATGGCTACACCTTC. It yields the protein CASSGGGYYGYTF.

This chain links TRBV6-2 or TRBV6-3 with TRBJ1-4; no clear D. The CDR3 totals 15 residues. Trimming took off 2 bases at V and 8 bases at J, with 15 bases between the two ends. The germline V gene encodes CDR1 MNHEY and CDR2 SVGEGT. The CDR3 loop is CASSYEGFGGEKLFF. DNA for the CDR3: TGTGCCAGCAGTTACGAAGGCTTCGGAGGAGAAAAACTGTTTTTT.

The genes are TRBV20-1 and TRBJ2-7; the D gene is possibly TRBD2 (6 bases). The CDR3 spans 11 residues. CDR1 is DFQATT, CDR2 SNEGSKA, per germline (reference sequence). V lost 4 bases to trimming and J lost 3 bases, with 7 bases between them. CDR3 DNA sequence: TGCAGTGCTATGGACTACTACGAGCAGTACTTC. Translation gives CSAMDYYEQYF.

Written as DNA, the CDR3 is TGTGCCAGCAGCGAACTGAGGAACCAGCCCCAGCATTTT. Translating it yields CASSELRNQPQHF. V is TRBV2 and J is TRBJ1-5; the D is unclear. Trimming cost V 6 bases and J 7 bases, with 13 bases left between them. Germline values: CDR1 SNHLY, CDR2 FYNNEI. The CDR3 has 13 residues.

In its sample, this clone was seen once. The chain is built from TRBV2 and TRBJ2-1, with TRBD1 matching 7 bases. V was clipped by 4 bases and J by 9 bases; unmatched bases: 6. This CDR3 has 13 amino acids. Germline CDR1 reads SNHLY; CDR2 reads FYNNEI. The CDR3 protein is CASSVFRGREQFF. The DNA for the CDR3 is TGTGCCAGCAGTGTTTTTAGGGGGCGTGAGCAGTTCTTC.

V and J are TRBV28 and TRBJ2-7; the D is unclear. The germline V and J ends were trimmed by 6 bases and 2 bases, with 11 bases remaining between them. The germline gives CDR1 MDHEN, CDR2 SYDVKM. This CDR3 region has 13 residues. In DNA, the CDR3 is TGTGCCAGCAGGTCGGGTTACACCTACGAGCAGTACTTC. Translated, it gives CASRSGYTYEQYF.

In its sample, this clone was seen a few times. The CDR3 coding sequence is TGTGCCAGCAGCTACAGGGGTAACAATTCACCCCTCCACTTT. As protein: CASSYRGNNSPLHF. The genes are TRBV11-1 and TRBJ1-6; TRBD1 matches 7 bases. The V and J ends lost 4 bases and 7 bases, in that order; junction bases with no gene match: 4. CDR1 and CDR2 (germline): SGHAT, FQDESV (reference sequence). The CDR3 contains 14 residues.

The DNA for the CDR3 is TGTGCCATTGGGACAGGGTTTAATGGCTACACCTTC. Translating it yields CAIGTGFNGYTF. This chain connects TRBV28 to TRBJ1-2; 9 nucleotides match TRBD1. The CDR3 is 12 residues long. Looked up from germline, CDR1 is MDHEN and CDR2 is SYDVKM. Trimming at V came to 10 bases and at J to 6 bases, leaving 6 bases not matched to a gene.

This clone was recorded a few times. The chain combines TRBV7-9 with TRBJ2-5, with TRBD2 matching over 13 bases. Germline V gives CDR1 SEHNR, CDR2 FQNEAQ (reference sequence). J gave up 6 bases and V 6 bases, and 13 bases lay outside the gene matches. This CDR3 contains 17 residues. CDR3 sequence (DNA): TGTGCCAGCAGTCCGCCATTTGGGACTAGCGGGGAACAGACCCAGTACTTC. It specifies CASSPPFGTSGEQTQYF.

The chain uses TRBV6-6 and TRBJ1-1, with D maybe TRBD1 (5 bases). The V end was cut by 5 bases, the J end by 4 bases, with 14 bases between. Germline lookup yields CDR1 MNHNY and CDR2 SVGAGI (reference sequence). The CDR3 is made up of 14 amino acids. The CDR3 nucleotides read TGTGCCAGCAGTATAAATCAGGGATTCACTGAAGCTTTCTTT. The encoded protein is CASSINQGFTEAFF.

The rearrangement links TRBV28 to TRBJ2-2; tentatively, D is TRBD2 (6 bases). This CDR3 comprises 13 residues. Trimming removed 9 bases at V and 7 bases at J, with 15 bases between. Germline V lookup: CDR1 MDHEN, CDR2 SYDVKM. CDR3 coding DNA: TGTGCCAGTCGGGAGAGGGAAGGCGGGGAGCTGTTTTTT. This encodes CASREREGGELFF.

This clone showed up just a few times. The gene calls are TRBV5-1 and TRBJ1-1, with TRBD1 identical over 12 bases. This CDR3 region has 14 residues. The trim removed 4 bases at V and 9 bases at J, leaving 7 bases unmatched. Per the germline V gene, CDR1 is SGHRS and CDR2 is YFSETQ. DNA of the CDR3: TGCGCCAGCAGCCAGGGACAGGGGGCTCGGAAAGCTTTCTTT. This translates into CASSQGQGARKAFF.

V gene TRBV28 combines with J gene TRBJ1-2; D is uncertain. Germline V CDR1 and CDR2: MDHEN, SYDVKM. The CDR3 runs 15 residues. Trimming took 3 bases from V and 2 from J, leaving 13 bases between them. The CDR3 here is CASSFSSLANYGYTF. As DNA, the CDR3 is TGTGCCAGCAGTTTCTCCAGCCTAGCGAACTATGGCTACACCTTC.

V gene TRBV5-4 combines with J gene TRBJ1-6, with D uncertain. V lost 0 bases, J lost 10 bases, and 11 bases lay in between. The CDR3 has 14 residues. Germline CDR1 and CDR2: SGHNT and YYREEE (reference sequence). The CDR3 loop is CASSLDGGRSPLHF. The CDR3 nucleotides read TGTGCCAGCAGCTTGGATGGCGGGAGATCACCCCTCCACTTT.

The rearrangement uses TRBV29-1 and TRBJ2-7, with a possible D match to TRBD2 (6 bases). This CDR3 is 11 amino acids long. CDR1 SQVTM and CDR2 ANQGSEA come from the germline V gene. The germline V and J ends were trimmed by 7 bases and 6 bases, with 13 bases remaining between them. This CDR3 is CSGGDRGEQYF. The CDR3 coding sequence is TGCAGCGGGGGGGATAGGGGCGAGCAGTACTTC.

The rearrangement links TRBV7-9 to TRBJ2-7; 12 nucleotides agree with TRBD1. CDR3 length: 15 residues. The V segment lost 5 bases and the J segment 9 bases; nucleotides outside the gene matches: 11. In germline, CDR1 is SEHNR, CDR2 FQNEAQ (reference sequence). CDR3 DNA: TGTGCCAGCAGCGGGACGGGACAGGGGGCGCTTGGGCAGTACTTC. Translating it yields CASSGTGQGALGQYF.

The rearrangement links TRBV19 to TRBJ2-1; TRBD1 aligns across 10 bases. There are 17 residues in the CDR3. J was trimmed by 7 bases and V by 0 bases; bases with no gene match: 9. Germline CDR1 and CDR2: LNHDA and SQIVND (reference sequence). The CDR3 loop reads CASSIDHGTGARNEQFF. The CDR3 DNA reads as TGTGCCAGTAGTATAGATCACGGGACAGGGGCGCGTAATGAGCAGTTCTTC.